This is a list of T cell receptor beta chains from one sample in a study of shared clonotypes between healthy human individuals. Some clones are missing from TCRdb's copy, which holds only in-frame ones; the method was immunoSEQ multiplex PCR. The sample lists roughly 2 million clones; almost 96% were seen once. The sample consisted of naive CD4+ T cells sorted from blood. These receptors came from a man between 18 and 29 years old in good health. The CDR3 runs from the conserved cysteine through the conserved F or W. The D gene is left open where the match is weak. Size values are once, few and many counts, or a class for expanded clones, and some rows have none.

J gene	D gene	clone size	V gene	CDR3 DNA	CDR3 protein
TRBJ1-6	TRBD1	.	TRBV28	TGTGCCAGCAGTGGATGGGACAGCCCTAATTCACCCCTCCACTTT	CASSGWDSPNSPLHF
TRBJ2-3	TRBD1	.	TRBV5-1	TGCGCCAGCAGAGAACAGGGGGCTGGTATAGATACGCAGTATTTT	CASREQGAGIDTQYF
TRBJ2-3	.	.	TRBV28	TGTGCCAGCAGTTTAGGGGGACCCAGCACAGATACGCAGTATTTT	CASSLGGPSTDTQYF
TRBJ2-2	.	.	TRBV2	TGTGCCAGCAGCCCGCAGGGGGGATGGAGCACCGGGGAGCTGTTTTTT	CASSPQGGWSTGELFF
TRBJ2-1	TRBD2	.	TRBV30	TGTGCCTGGAGTCGCTTAGGTAGCGGGAGGGCGGGGAATGAGCAGTTCTTC	CAWSRLGSGRAGNEQFF
TRBJ2-6	TRBD1	.	TRBV30	TGTGCCTGGAGGGCGACAGGGATCCTCGGGGCCAACGTCCTGACTTTC	CAWRATGILGANVLTF
TRBJ1-2	TRBD1	.	TRBV30	TGTGCCTGGAGTGTAATTGGGACAGGAGGAAACTATGGCTACACCTTC	CAWSVIGTGGNYGYTF
TRBJ2-1	TRBD1	.	TRBV29-1	TGCAGCGGACATATGACAGGGGGTGCCTACAATGAGCAGTTCTTC	CSGHMTGGAYNEQFF
TRBJ2-5	.	.	TRBV9	TGTGCCAGCAGCGTGCGGGGAGGGGGCGCGGAGACCCAGTACTTC	CASSVRGGGAETQYF
TRBJ2-1	.	.	TRBV5-1	TGCGCCAGCAGCTTGGGACCTCTGAGCTCCTACAATGAGCAGTTCTTC	CASSLGPLSSYNEQFF
TRBJ2-2	TRBD2	.	TRBV19	TGTGCCAGTAGTATATCTAGCGGGAGGGTCGGCGGGGAGCTGTTTTTT	CASSISSGRVGGELFF
TRBJ2-2	.	once	TRBV10-3	TGTGCCATCAGTGAGTCGAAGGGGCTGGCCGGGGAGCTGTTTTTT	CAISESKGLAGELFF
TRBJ2-2	.	.	TRBV30	TGTGCCTGGAGTCGCCGGGTGGGTCAGGCTGCCGGGGAGCTGTTTTTT	CAWSRRVGQAAGELFF
TRBJ1-5	.	.	TRBV5-1	TGCGCCAGCAGCCCAGGGATATTAGGTAATGATCAGCCCCAGCATTTT	CASSPGILGNDQPQHF
TRBJ2-1	TRBD1	.	TRBV7-4	TGTGCCAGCAGCTTAGACAGGGGCGCCCTGGTGTACAATGAGCAGTTCTTC	CASSLDRGALVYNEQFF
TRBJ2-7	.	.	TRBV2	TGTGCCAGCAGTGAGGGGCAGGGGATCTCCTACGAGCAGTACTTC	CASSEGQGISYEQYF
TRBJ2-5	.	.	TRBV4-1	TGCGCCAGCAGCCAAGAGTGGCCCGGAGAGACCCAGTACTTC	CASSQEWPGETQYF
TRBJ2-7	TRBD1	.	TRBV10-3	TGTGCCACCCTGTCAACCAGGGGGCCGAGCGAGCAGTACTTC	CATLSTRGPSEQYF
TRBJ2-1	TRBD2	.	TRBV5-1	TGCGCCAGCAGCTCCGGACTAGCGGGAAGCAATGAGCAGTTCTTC	CASSSGLAGSNEQFF
TRBJ1-3	.	.	TRBV19	TGTGCCAGTAGTATCACAGGGTCTGGAAACACCATATATTTT	CASSITGSGNTIYF
TRBJ1-5	.	.	TRBV6-6	TGTGCCAGCAGTCCCTCCCCAGGCACCAATCAGCCCCAGCATTTT	CASSPSPGTNQPQHF
TRBJ1-1	.	.	TRBV6-6	TGTGCCAGCAGGCTCAGGTGGAGCCCTGAAGCTTTCTTT	CASRLRWSPEAFF
TRBJ2-3	TRBD2	.	TRBV7-9	TGTGCCAGCAGCTTGGCTAGCGGGTCCGATACGCAGTATTTT	CASSLASGSDTQYF
TRBJ2-7	.	.	TRBV19	TGTGCCAGTAGTTGGGATCCATCTTCCTACGAGCAGTACTTC	CASSWDPSSYEQYF
TRBJ2-5	TRBD2	.	TRBV9	TGTGCCAGCAGCGTAGGCGGGAGGGCCCCAGAGACCCAGTACTTC	CASSVGGRAPETQYF
TRBJ1-2	TRBD1	.	TRBV6-5	TGTGCCAGCAGCACAGGGGATGGTGGCTACACCTTC	CASSTGDGGYTF
TRBJ2-7	TRBD2	.	TRBV29-1	TGCAGCGTTGGGGGGACTAGCGGGAGGTCCTACGAGCAGTACTTC	CSVGGTSGRSYEQYF
TRBJ1-6	.	.	TRBV5-6	TGTGCCAGCAGCTTAACGGCGGGCTCCTATAATTCACCCCTCCACTTT	CASSLTAGSYNSPLHF
TRBJ2-3	.	.	TRBV11-2	TGTGCCAGCAGCCCGACCCCGCGGGATACGCAGTATTTT	CASSPTPRDTQYF
TRBJ2-1	TRBD1	.	TRBV7-8	TGTGCCAGCAGCCCACAGGGGGCGAGGGATGAGCAGTTCTTC	CASSPQGARDEQFF
TRBJ1-2	TRBD1	.	TRBV5-4	TGTGCCAGCAGCTTGGACCCGGGACAGGGTCTAGGAGCCTTC	CASSLDPGQGLGAF
TRBJ2-3	TRBD2	.	TRBV6-6	TGTGCCAGCAGAACCGGGACTAGCATCGCAGATACGCAGTATTTT	CASRTGTSIADTQYF
TRBJ2-5	TRBD2	.	TRBV5-1	TGCGCCAGCAGCTTGGTAGCGGGAGGGTTAGAGACCCAGTACTTC	CASSLVAGGLETQYF
TRBJ1-2	.	.	TRBV6-5	TGTGCCAGCAGTCCCGCAAGGAACTATGGCTACACCTTC	CASSPARNYGYTF
TRBJ2-2	TRBD2	.	TRBV6-6	TGTGCCAGCAGCCTAGGGCGGGAGGCGGGCACCGGGGAGCTGTTTTTT	CASSLGREAGTGELFF
TRBJ2-3	TRBD2	.	TRBV9	TGTGCCCGGAGGCGGGCGGGAGTTAGGGATACGCAGTATTTT	CARRRAGVRDTQYF
TRBJ1-1	TRBD1	.	TRBV5-4	TGTGCCAGCAGCTCCAGACAGGGTTGGGGTGAAGCTTTCTTT	CASSSRQGWGEAFF
TRBJ2-1	TRBD2	.	TRBV5-1	TGCGCCAGCAGTCGTCTAGCGGGAGACAACAATGAGCAGTTCTTC	CASSRLAGDNNEQFF
TRBJ2-7	TRBD1	.	TRBV5-1	TGCGCCAGCAGCCCTGGACAGGGGGCCTACGAGCAGTACTTC	CASSPGQGAYEQYF
TRBJ1-2	.	.	TRBV6-5	TGTGCCAGCAGTTACTCTAGGGAGAATGGCTACACCTTC	CASSYSRENGYTF
TRBJ2-7	.	.	TRBV5-6	TGTGCCAGCAGCCCGGGGACGTACGAGCAGTACTTC	CASSPGTYEQYF
TRBJ1-1	TRBD1	.	TRBV4-3	TGCGCCAGCAGCCACAAAGTTCGATACGGGACAGCTGACATTACCCAGAACACTGAAGCTTTCTTT	CASSHKVRYGTADITQNTEAFF
TRBJ1-1	TRBD1	once	TRBV4-2	TGTGCCAGCAGCCACTCGGACAGGCCAGCAGCTTTCTTT	CASSHSDRPAAFF
TRBJ1-3	.	.	TRBV5-6	TGTGCCAGCAGCCTTCCCGGGGGAAACACCATATATTTT	CASSLPGGNTIYF
TRBJ1-3	.	.	TRBV18	TGTGCCAGCTCACCAGGTGGCAGAGGATCTGGAAACACCATATATTTT	CASSPGGRGSGNTIYF
TRBJ2-1	TRBD1	.	TRBV10-3	TGTGCCATCACCGGACAGGTATACGGCTCCTACAATGAGCAGTTCTTC	CAITGQVYGSYNEQFF
TRBJ2-1	TRBD2	.	TRBV6-6	TGTGCCAGCACCCTAGCGGCCACTTACAATGAGCAGTTCTTC	CASTLAATYNEQFF
TRBJ2-7	TRBD1	once	TRBV6-1	TGTGCCAGCAGTGAGACAGGGCTAATCTACGAGCAGTACTTC	CASSETGLIYEQYF
TRBJ1-1	.	once	TRBV30	TGTGCCTGGAGACCAGGGGTCGACACTGAAGCTTTCTTT	CAWRPGVDTEAFF
TRBJ2-3	.	.	TRBV5-1	TGCGCCAGCAGCTTGGGACGGAGCACAGATACGCAGTATTTT	CASSLGRSTDTQYF